These 27 T cell receptor beta chains came from one sample sequenced in a study of human T cells and chemical hapten exposure. Stated time point: healthy volunteer bleed at 2 weeks. The study extracted total RNA from unfractionated whole blood. TCRdb independently ran MiXCR on the RACE reads; one entry per CDR3 protein. This table has 80,000 to 100,000 distinct CDR3 sequences, approximately 9% appearing once. The sample consisted of whole blood. The receptors derive from a female donor in good health. Some clones in this sample may be carry-over from other donors' samples.

This clonotype was observed many times. V usage is TRBV6-2 or TRBV6-3 and J usage is TRBJ2-1; 9 positions match TRBD2. Losses at the gene ends were 0 bases for V and 9 bases for J; bases not matched to a gene: 9. Germline-derived CDR1 and CDR2 are MNHEY and SVGEGT. The CDR3 is 16 amino acids. The CDR3 region has the DNA TGTGCCAGCAGTTACTCGGGGGAAGCGGGAGGTGCTGAGCAGTTCTTC. It codes for CASSYSGEAGGAEQFF.

For this clonotype: Possible read error: a much larger clone is one base away. This chain connects TRBV6-2 or TRBV6-3 to TRBJ2-7; 7 bases align to TRBD2. V was pared by 6 bases and J by 5 bases, with 13 bases of the junction left unmatched. The germline V gene has CDR1 MNHEY and CDR2 SVGEGT. This CDR3 spans 15 amino acids. CDR3 nucleotide sequence: TGTGCCAGCAGCCCGAGACTAACGGGAGGAAACGAGCAGTACTTC. It yields the protein CASSPRLTGGNEQYF.

This clonotype showed up many times. This rearrangement joins TRBV29-1 to TRBJ2-5; D is undetermined. Trimming pared 4 bases from V and 1 base from J, leaving 7 bases between. This CDR3 region has 12 residues. Per the germline V gene, CDR1 is SQVTM and CDR2 is ANQGSEA. Here the CDR3 reads CSVVGSQETQYF. The CDR3 DNA reads TGCAGCGTTGTGGGTAGCCAAGAGACCCAGTACTTC. Variable domain in full (rest from reference TRBV29-1 and TRBJ2-5): SAVISQKPSRDICQRGTSLTIQCQVDSQVTMMFWYRQQPGQSLTLIATANQGSEATYESGFVIDKFPISRPNLTFSTLTVSNMSPEDSSIYLCSVVGSQETQYFGPGTRLLVL.

This clonotype was seen many times. CDR3 coding DNA: TGTGCCAGCAGTTTCCGGACAGGTCCTTATGGCTACACCTTC. It translates to CASSFRTGPYGYTF. The gene calls are TRBV6-5 and TRBJ1-2; 7 bases are a match to TRBD1. Germline CDR1 MNHEY, CDR2 SVGAGI. The CDR3 has 14 amino acids. J was trimmed by 5 bases and V by 4 bases; bases with no gene match: 7.

This chain connects TRBV2 to TRBJ2-3; D assignment may be TRBD1 or TRBD2 (5 bases each). Trimming cost V 4 bases and J 1 base, with 9 bases left between them. The CDR3 runs to 14 residues. Germline CDR1 reads SNHLY; CDR2 reads FYNNEI. DNA of the CDR3: TGTGCCAGCAGTGGGGACCTAGGCACAGATACGCAGTATTTT. Its translation is CASSGDLGTDTQYF.

This clonotype was seen a handful of times. The chain recombines TRBV2 with TRBJ1-2; 9 nucleotides align to TRBD1. Germline V gives CDR1 SNHLY, CDR2 FYNNEI. Trimming at V came to 5 bases and at J to 6 bases, leaving 4 bases not matched to a gene. CDR3 length equals 13 residues. CDR3 residues: CASSRTGEDGYTF. The CDR3 DNA follows: TGTGCCAGCAGTCGGACAGGGGAGGATGGCTACACCTTC.

This clonotype was observed a few times. The V and J genes are TRBV6-2 or TRBV6-3 and TRBJ2-7, with D unclear. Looked up from germline, CDR1 is MNHEY and CDR2 is SVGEGT. Trimming left V 4 bases short and J 3 bases short, with 7 bases between. CDR3 size: 12 residues. CDR3 protein: CASSSLFYEQYF. The CDR3 DNA sequence: TGTGCCAGCAGTTCCTTATTCTACGAGCAGTACTTC.

The rearrangement links TRBV7-8 to TRBJ2-3; 7 bases are a match to TRBD1. Germline CDR1 is SGHVS and CDR2 is FQNEAQ. This CDR3 spans 16 amino acids. The J segment lost 1 base and the V segment lost 2 bases, leaving 6 bases of the junction unmatched. CDR3 region: CASSLWGGQGTDTQYF. The CDR3 DNA reads TGTGCCAGCAGCTTATGGGGCGGACAGGGCACAGATACGCAGTATTTT.

V is TRBV6-2 or TRBV6-3 and J is TRBJ2-3; 8 bases match TRBD2. CDR3 length: 16 amino acids. After removal of 2 bases from V and 6 bases from J, the junction contained 10 bases not matched to a gene. Germline V CDR1 and CDR2: MNHEY, SVGEGT. The CDR3 loop reads CASSYPPGRGGDTQYF. CDR3 nucleotides: TGTGCCAGCAGTTACCCTCCTGGCCGGGGGGGGGATACGCAGTATTTT.

The chain has TRBV24-1 and TRBJ2-1; 7 bases match TRBD2. The CDR3 extends over 17 amino acids. In germline, CDR1 is KGHDR, CDR2 SFDVKD. After removal of 9 bases from V and 6 bases from J, the junction contained 19 bases not matched to a gene. CDR3 sequence reads: CATARGLAEFGINEQFF. CDR3 nucleotides: TGTGCCACCGCGCGTGGGCTAGCGGAATTCGGAATCAATGAGCAGTTCTTC.

The V and J genes are TRBV28 and TRBJ2-7; the match to TRBD2 covers 10 bases. This CDR3 has 16 residues. After removal of 2 bases from V and 4 bases from J, the junction contained 8 bases not matched to a gene. Looked up from germline, CDR1 is MDHEN and CDR2 is SYDVKM. CDR3 in amino acids: CASSLTTLAGQYEQYF. CDR3 nucleotides: TGTGCCAGCAGTTTAACTACACTAGCGGGACAGTACGAGCAGTACTTC.

The chain combines TRBV6-4 with TRBJ2-1, with D perhaps TRBD1 (6 bases). This CDR3 spans 13 amino acids. CDR1 is MRHNA, CDR2 SNTAGT, per germline. V dropped 2 bases and J dropped 7 bases, with 9 bases sitting between them. The CDR3: CASSDQQGNEQFF. CDR3 sequence (DNA): TGTGCCAGCAGTGACCAACAGGGAAATGAGCAGTTCTTC.

There are a few counts of this clonotype. V usage is TRBV21-1 and J usage is TRBJ1-5; TRBD1 is the table's D call, not checked against the DNA. TRBV21-1 is an annotated pseudogene. The length of the CDR3 is 14 residues. CDR3: CASSPGGRDQPQHF. CDR3 nucleotide sequence: TGTGCCAGCAGCCCAGGGGGTCGGGATCAGCCCCAGCATTTT.

This clonotype was counted between two and nine times. The genes are TRBV5-1 and TRBJ2-7; the D gene is possibly TRBD1 (6 bases). The germline CDR1 and CDR2 sequences are SGHRS and YFSETQ. This CDR3 contains 13 residues. The germline V and J ends were trimmed by 4 bases and 4 bases, with 12 bases remaining between them. CDR3 sequence: CASSLEQGYEQYF. The CDR3 region has the DNA TGCGCCAGCAGCCTAGAACAGGGATACGAGCAGTACTTC. Together with reference TRBV5-1 and TRBJ2-7, the CDR3 gives the full variable domain: KAGVTQTPRYLIKTRGQQVTLSCSPISGHRSVSWYQQTPGQGLQFLFEYFSETQRNKGNFPGRFSGRQFSNSRSEMNVSTLELGDSALYLCASSLEQGYEQYFGPGTRLTVT.

The CDR3 spells CASSQDPSLGYNEQFF. The DNA of the CDR3 is TGTGCCAGCAGCCAAGATCCCTCCCTAGGCTACAATGAGCAGTTCTTC. J is TRBJ2-1 and V is TRBV3-1; D gene ambiguous. The CDR3 loop spans 16 amino acids. Germline V gene lookup returns CDR1 LGHDT and CDR2 YNNKEL (reference sequence). Trimming left V 0 bases short and J 3 bases short, with 12 bases between.

The chain combines TRBV6-5 with TRBJ1-2; no clear D. This CDR3 spans 15 amino acids. Germline V CDR1 and CDR2: MNHEY, SVGAGI. V shed 0 bases and J shed 8 bases, with 16 bases lying between them. CDR3 DNA: TGTGCCAGCAGTTACTCGATTGGAGCCCAGTACGGCTACACCTTC. The encoded protein is CASSYSIGAQYGYTF.

This clonotype was recorded at least ten times. V usage is TRBV28 and J usage is TRBJ2-7; D is possibly TRBD1 (6 bases). Germline values: CDR1 MDHEN, CDR2 SYDVKM. With 6 bases removed from V and 2 bases from J, the gap between germline ends came to 17 bases. CDR3 size: 15 residues. This CDR3 is CASSPAQGFAYEQYF. In nucleotides, the CDR3 is TGTGCCAGCAGCCCGGCACAGGGATTCGCCTACGAGCAGTACTTC.

This clonotype was counted ten times or more. The chain couples TRBV20-1 to TRBJ2-3; D not certain. Germline loops: CDR1 DFQATT, CDR2 SNEGSKA (reference sequence). Trimming cost V 0 bases and J 5 bases, with 6 bases left between them. CDR3 length: 12 amino acids. The CDR3 nucleotides read TGCAGTGCTAGAGAAGTCGGAGATACGCAGTATTTT. Translating gives CSAREVGDTQYF.

DNA of the CDR3: TGTGCCAGCAGTACCCAAGACAGTCCACCCGAGCAGTACTTC. Translating it yields CASSTQDSPPEQYF. The J gene is TRBJ2-7, the V gene TRBV28; D is perhaps TRBD1 (5 bases). This CDR3 spans 14 amino acids. Germline CDR1 reads MDHEN; CDR2 reads SYDVKM. V lost 5 bases and J lost 6, with 17 bases in between.

This clonotype has only a few counts. This rearrangement joins TRBV28 to TRBJ2-3; TRBD1 matches 11 bases. J lost 7 bases, V lost 8 bases, and 14 bases had no gene match. This CDR3 comprises 16 residues. From germline, CDR1 is MDHEN and CDR2 SYDVKM. The CDR3 nucleotides read TGTGCCAGCCAGTCCCCCGTGGGGACAGGGGGACATACGCAGTATTTT. Translation: CASQSPVGTGGHTQYF.

At least ten counts were recorded for this clonotype. The gene calls are TRBV27 and TRBJ1-5, with TRBD1 identical over 8 bases. Losses at the gene ends were 5 bases for V and 2 bases for J; bases not matched to a gene: 5. From germline, CDR1 is MNHEY and CDR2 SMNVEV (reference sequence). This CDR3 has 15 amino acids. This chain's CDR3 is CASSAGTGGNQPQHF. The CDR3 coding sequence is TGTGCCAGCAGTGCCGGGACAGGAGGCAATCAGCCCCAGCATTTT.

The J gene is TRBJ2-5, the V gene TRBV7-9; D not certain. The CDR3 has 13 amino acids. Germline values: CDR1 SEHNR, CDR2 FQNEAQ (reference sequence). Between the trimmed V and J ends, which lost 5 bases and 2 bases, there was a span of 9 bases. CDR3 bases: TGTGCCAGCAGCCTGACGGCACAAGAGACCCAGTACTTC. Translation: CASSLTAQETQYF.

The chain employs TRBV14 and TRBJ2-1; TRBD1 is a possible D gene (6 bases). The end of the DNA aligns better with TRBJ2-7, so the J call may be wrong. The CDR3 consists of 15 residues. CDR1 SGHDN and CDR2 FVKESK come from the germline V gene. CDR3 sequence reads: CASSQVQGLFNEQYF. The DNA of the CDR3 is TGTGCCAGCAGCCAAGTGCAGGGGTTATTCAATGAGCAGTACTTC.

The chain carries TRBV3-1 and TRBJ1-1, with D maybe TRBD1 (5 bases). V was pared by 0 bases and J by 1 base, with 12 bases between. The germline V gene encodes CDR1 LGHDT and CDR2 YNNKEL (reference sequence). CDR3 length equals 16 residues. The CDR3 DNA is TGTGCCAGCAGCCAAGAATGGCAGGGAAGGAACACTGAAGCTTTCTTT. Its protein is CASSQEWQGRNTEAFF.

This clonotype was detected ten times or more. The chain uses TRBV28 and TRBJ1-5; D ambiguous. The CDR3 sequence is 14 residues long. The V end was cut by 3 bases, the J end by 11 bases, with 17 bases between. Germline V CDR1 and CDR2: MDHEN, SYDVKM. CDR3 DNA sequence: TGTGCCAGCAGTTTCGTTGGCCTCAATGGGGCCCAGCATTTT. Translation gives CASSFVGLNGAQHF.

Note on this clonotype: The junction departs from the called germline gene at one end, perhaps through a read error. The V gene is TRBV28, the J gene TRBJ1-5; no reliable D call. This CDR3 has 11 amino acids. Germline V gene lookup returns CDR1 MDHEN and CDR2 SYDVKM. Here the CDR3 reads CASSSPQPQNF. CDR3 nucleotides: TGTGCCAGCAGCTCACCTCAGCCCCAGAATTTT.

This clonotype has only a few counts. The chain combines TRBV2 with TRBJ2-1; D is uncertain. The germline V and J ends were trimmed by 6 bases and 10 bases, with 7 bases remaining between them. CDR1 SNHLY and CDR2 FYNNEI come from the germline V gene. This CDR3 has 10 amino acids. The CDR3 here is CASRGREQFF. The DNA of the CDR3 is TGTGCCAGCAGGGGCCGAGAGCAGTTCTTC.